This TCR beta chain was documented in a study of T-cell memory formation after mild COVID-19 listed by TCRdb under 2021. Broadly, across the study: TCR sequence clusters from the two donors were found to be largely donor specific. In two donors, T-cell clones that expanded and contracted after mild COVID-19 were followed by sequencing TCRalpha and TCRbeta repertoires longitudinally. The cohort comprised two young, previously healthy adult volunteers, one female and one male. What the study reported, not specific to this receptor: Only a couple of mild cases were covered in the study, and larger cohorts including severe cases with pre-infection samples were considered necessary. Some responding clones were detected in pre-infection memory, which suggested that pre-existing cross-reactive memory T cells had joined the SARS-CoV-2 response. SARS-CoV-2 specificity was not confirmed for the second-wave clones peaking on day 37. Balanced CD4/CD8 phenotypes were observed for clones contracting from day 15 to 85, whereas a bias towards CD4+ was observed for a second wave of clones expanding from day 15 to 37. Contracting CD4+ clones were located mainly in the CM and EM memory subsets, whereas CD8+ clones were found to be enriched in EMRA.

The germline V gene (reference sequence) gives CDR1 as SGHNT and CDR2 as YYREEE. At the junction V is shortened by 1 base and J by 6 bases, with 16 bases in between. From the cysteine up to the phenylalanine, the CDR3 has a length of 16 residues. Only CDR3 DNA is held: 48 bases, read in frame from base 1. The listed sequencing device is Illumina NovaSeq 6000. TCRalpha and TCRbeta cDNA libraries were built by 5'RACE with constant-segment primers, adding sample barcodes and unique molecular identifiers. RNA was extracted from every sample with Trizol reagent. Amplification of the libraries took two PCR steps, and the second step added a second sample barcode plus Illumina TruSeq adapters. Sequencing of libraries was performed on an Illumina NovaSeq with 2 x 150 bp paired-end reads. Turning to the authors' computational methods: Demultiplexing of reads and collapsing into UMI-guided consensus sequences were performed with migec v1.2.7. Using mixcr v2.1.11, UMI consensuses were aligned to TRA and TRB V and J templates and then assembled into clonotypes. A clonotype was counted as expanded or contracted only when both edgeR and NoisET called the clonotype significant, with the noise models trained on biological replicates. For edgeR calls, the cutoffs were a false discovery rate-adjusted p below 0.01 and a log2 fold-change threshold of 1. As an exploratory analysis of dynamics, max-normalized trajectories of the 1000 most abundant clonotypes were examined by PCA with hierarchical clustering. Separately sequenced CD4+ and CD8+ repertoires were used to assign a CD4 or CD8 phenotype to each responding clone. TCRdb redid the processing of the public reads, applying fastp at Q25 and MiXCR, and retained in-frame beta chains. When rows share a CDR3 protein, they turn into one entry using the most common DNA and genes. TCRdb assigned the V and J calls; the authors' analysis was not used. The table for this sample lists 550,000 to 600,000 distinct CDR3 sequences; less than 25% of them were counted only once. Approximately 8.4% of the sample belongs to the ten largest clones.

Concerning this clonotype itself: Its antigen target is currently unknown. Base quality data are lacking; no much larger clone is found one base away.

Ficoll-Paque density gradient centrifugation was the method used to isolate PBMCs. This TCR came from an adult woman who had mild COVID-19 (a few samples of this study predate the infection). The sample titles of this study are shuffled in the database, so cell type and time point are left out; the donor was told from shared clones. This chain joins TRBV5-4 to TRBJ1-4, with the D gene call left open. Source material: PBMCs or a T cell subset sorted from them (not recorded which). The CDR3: CASSLKGGGLDEKLFF. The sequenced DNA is TGTGCCAGCAGCTTGAAAGGTGGAGGGCTAGATGAAAAACTGTTTTTT.